The rows below give T cell receptor beta chains drawn from one sample of a study of T-cell reconstitution after alpha-beta-depleted transplantation in children. MiXCR was run by TCRdb on the PCR reads, yielding one entry per CDR3 protein. The data show about 400,000 distinct CDR3 sequences, with roughly 20% seen just once and 3% to 4% held by the top ten. The source material was PBMCs from the stem cell graft donor, sampled from the stem cell graft. The source is a human donor who donated a stem cell graft to a child with acute myeloid leukemia. Each CDR3 is given with its conserved first and last residue. A D gene is named only where the DNA matches it firmly. Clone sizes are given selectively: once, few, many, or a class where the clone is expanded.

>few|TRBV28|TRBJ2-7|.
CASSGGAGVVHEQYF
TGTGCCAGCAGTGGGGGGGCAGGGGTCGTTCACGAGCAGTACTTC
>.|TRBV7-2|TRBJ2-1|TRBD2
CASITDSGRSFGEQFF
TGTGCCAGCATCACCGATAGCGGGAGATCTTTCGGTGAGCAGTTCTTC
>.|TRBV29-1|TRBJ2-3|.
CSVLPQGGDTQYF
TGCAGCGTCCTCCCACAGGGTGGAGATACGCAGTATTTT
>few|TRBV24-1|TRBJ2-4|.
CATSDLPRQEEYF
TGTGCCACCAGTGATTTGCCCCGGCAGGAAGAGTACTTC
>.|TRBV11-2|TRBJ1-1|.
CASSTKGNTEAFF
TGTGCCAGCAGCACCAAAGGGAACACTGAAGCTTTCTTT
>few|TRBV28|TRBJ2-3|.
CASRETSTDTQYF
TGTGCCAGCAGGGAAACTAGCACAGATACGCAGTATTTT
>.|TRBV20-1|TRBJ1-2|TRBD1
CSAAPGQGGYGYTF
TGCAGTGCCGCTCCGGGACAGGGGGGCTATGGCTACACCTTC
>.|TRBV20-1|TRBJ2-3|TRBD2
CSARGSAIAGADTQYF
TGCAGTGCTAGAGGGTCCGCCATAGCGGGCGCAGATACGCAGTATTTT
>many|TRBV20-1|TRBJ2-3|.
CSAMTSGGISTDTQYF
TGCAGTGCTATGACGAGTGGCGGGATCAGCACAGATACGCAGTATTTT
>.|TRBV6-5|TRBJ2-7|TRBD1
CASSFSTGEHYEQYF
TGTGCCAGCAGTTTCTCGACAGGGGAGCACTACGAGCAGTACTTC
>.|TRBV28|TRBJ2-1|TRBD1
CASSYRDRGREQFF
TGTGCCAGCAGTTACCGGGACAGGGGGCGCGAGCAGTTCTTC
>.|TRBV29-1|TRBJ2-1|.
CSGHRPTGNEQFF
TGCAGCGGACATCGTCCTACTGGGAATGAGCAGTTCTTC
>few|TRBV24-1|TRBJ2-3|TRBD2
CATAVAGPGDTQYF
TGTGCCACCGCTGTAGCGGGACCGGGGGATACGCAGTATTTT
>.|TRBV15|TRBJ2-1|TRBD2
CATSRDPSSGRGGEQFF
TGTGCCACCAGCAGAGATCCCTCTAGCGGGAGAGGAGGTGAGCAGTTCTTC
>few|TRBV6-1|TRBJ2-1|.
CASSEGPPQFF
TGTGCCAGCAGTGAAGGGCCCCCCCAGTTCTTC
>.|TRBV5-1|TRBJ2-1|TRBD2
CASSFHSGWTGTSGSDSSYNEQFF
TGCGCCAGCAGCTTCCATTCGGGGTGGACCGGGACTAGCGGGTCAGATAGCTCCTACAATGAGCAGTTCTTC
>few|TRBV7-9|TRBJ2-1|TRBD2
CASGGLAGLDEQFF
TGTGCCAGCGGTGGACTAGCGGGACTCGATGAGCAGTTCTTC
>.|TRBV28|TRBJ1-1|.
CASSLSPLFTEAFF
TGTGCCAGCAGTTTATCCCCGTTGTTCACTGAAGCTTTCTTT
>.|TRBV15|TRBJ2-1|TRBD2
CATSYTPGTSGSYEQFF
TGTGCCACCAGCTATACCCCCGGGACTAGCGGGAGCTATGAGCAGTTCTTC
>.|TRBV4-3|TRBJ2-1|.
CASSQGWGSYNEQFF
TGCGCCAGCAGCCAAGGGTGGGGCTCCTACAATGAGCAGTTCTTC
>.|TRBV20-1|TRBJ2-7|TRBD1
CSAADRAEYEQYF
TGCAGTGCTGCCGACAGGGCGGAGTACGAGCAGTACTTC
>few|TRBV20-1|TRBJ2-1|TRBD2
CSASLPRRREVYNEQFF
TGCAGTGCTAGCCTCCCCCGGCGGCGGGAGGTCTACAATGAGCAGTTCTTC
>many|TRBV9|TRBJ2-3|TRBD2
CASSVGPTSGSSTDTQYF
TGTGCCAGCAGCGTAGGCCCTACTAGCGGGTCTAGCACAGATACGCAGTATTTT
>.|TRBV28|TRBJ1-2|.
CASSFWGNGYTF
TGTGCCAGCAGTTTTTGGGGGAATGGCTACACCTTC
>.|TRBV5-6|TRBJ2-7|TRBD2
CASSLEGLAAYEQYF
TGTGCCAGCAGCTTGGAGGGACTAGCGGCCTACGAGCAGTACTTC
>many|TRBV29-1|TRBJ1-1|.
CSVDQVWRTEAFF
TGCAGCGTTGATCAGGTTTGGAGGACTGAAGCTTTCTTT
>many|TRBV10-3|TRBJ2-7|.
CAISALADSYEQYF
TGTGCCATCAGTGCATTAGCGGACTCCTACGAGCAGTACTTC
>.|TRBV9|TRBJ2-3|TRBD1
CASSFRQGADTQYF
TGTGCCAGCAGCTTTCGACAGGGGGCAGATACGCAGTATTTT
>many|TRBV20-1|TRBJ2-1|.
CSARGYTTYNEQFF
TGCAGTGCTAGGGGGTACACTACCTACAATGAGCAGTTCTTC
>few|TRBV20-1|TRBJ1-5|.
CSASSMGIQPQHF
TGCAGTGCTAGTTCAATGGGGATTCAGCCCCAGCATTTT
>few|TRBV5-1|TRBJ1-5|TRBD1
CASSLGTGVSNQPQHF
TGCGCCAGCAGCTTGGGGACAGGGGTCAGCAATCAGCCCCAGCATTTT
>few|TRBV10-2|TRBJ2-7|.
CASTLGAVSYEQYF
TGCGCCAGCACCCTGGGGGCAGTGAGCTACGAGCAGTACTTC
>.|TRBV29-1|TRBJ1-1|.
CSVEERATEAFF
TGCAGCGTTGAGGAGAGGGCCACTGAAGCTTTCTTT
>.|TRBV12-3/TRBV12-4|TRBJ2-1|.
CASSSAGGAYNEQFF
TGTGCCAGCAGTTCCGCAGGGGGGGCCTACAATGAGCAGTTCTTC
>.|TRBV7-3|TRBJ2-5|.
CASSSKREETQYF
TGTGCCAGCAGCTCGAAGCGGGAAGAGACCCAGTACTTC
>many|TRBV5-1|TRBJ1-5|TRBD1
CASSFGTDFTQPQHF
TGCGCCAGCAGCTTTGGGACAGACTTTACGCAGCCCCAGCATTTT
>.|TRBV6-1|TRBJ2-3|TRBD2
CASRLPGLVDTQYF
TGTGCCAGCAGGTTGCCGGGACTAGTAGATACGCAGTATTTT
>.|TRBV6-5|TRBJ1-1|.
CASSYPGGEAFF
TGTGCCAGCAGTTACCCCGGGGGAGAAGCTTTCTTT